Listed below are T cell receptor beta chains from one sample, sequenced in a study of T cells in Graves' hyperthyroidism and ophthalmopathy. TCRdb processed the multiplex PCR reads anew with MiXCR; each CDR3 protein has one entry. The sample yields about 200,000 distinct CDR3 sequences, about a sixth seen once. Source material: blood. All receptors come from a woman between 50 and 59 years old with Graves' hyperthyroidism. CDR3s include the opening cysteine and the closing phenylalanine or tryptophan.

len,v_gene,CDR3aa
15,TRBV6-2/TRBV6-3,CASSPRAGVGDTQYF
14,TRBV5-1,CASRTSGRAYEQYF
12,TRBV7-8,CASSGGGYGYTF
15,TRBV28,CASSFPGTAYYGYTF
15,TRBV20-1,CSAMTSGRVPDTQYF
14,TRBV7-6,CASSLAAGDQPQHF
17,TRBV12-3/TRBV12-4,CASSPLMTGTGGQEQYF
14,TRBV6-1,CASSGAGGNTEAFF
20,TRBV6-1,CASSERFQGAGSTLRNEQFF
16,TRBV7-3,CASSLTVGQPGGELFF
17,TRBV30,CAWSLPRTSGSLDTQYF
15,TRBV5-4,CASSPGTGVVYEQYF
13,TRBV30,CAWSPGLAGVQYF
13,TRBV6-2/TRBV6-3,CATTVRELYGYTF
12,TRBV7-9,CASSDASYEQYF
15,TRBV5-1,CASSSATGDTGELFF
15,TRBV6-2/TRBV6-3,CASRGLGQGNQPQHF
14,TRBV5-8,CASSSATGDYGYTF
14,TRBV20-1,CSAGRLAGADTQYF
11,TRBV27,CASSGGDGYTF
14,TRBV12-3/TRBV12-4,CASSPGQLLYEQYF
16,TRBV3-1,CASSIPGTSGAYEQYF
15,TRBV28,CASSLGGAGGNTIYF
15,TRBV4-1,CASSQDHDRGGELFF
13,TRBV7-9,CASSLGLGETQYF
16,TRBV5-1,CASNQVLGQSTEEQYF
14,TRBV6-2/TRBV6-3,CASSTTGTRYEQYF
17,TRBV11-2,CASSSTGTRRVRDEQYF
11,TRBV29-1,CSVGRQETQYF
18,TRBV6-5,CASSSPGTGGPGYTEAFF
15,TRBV20-1,CSASQWDRGYQPQHF
12,TRBV6-5,CASSYSRDEQFF
14,TRBV3-1,CASSQHRDSYEQYF
12,TRBV20-1,CSAWDSGNGYTF
15,TRBV14,CASSQAQDRQETQYF
18,TRBV7-6,CASSNGLAGFSLASEAFF
14,TRBV12-3/TRBV12-4,CASSFNRGQETQYF
13,TRBV7-2,CASRPFVGKEQFF
16,TRBV7-6,CASSLNRDREVYTQYF
13,TRBV28,CAIQGWPNEKLFF
11,TRBV20-1,CSANREYEQFF